These 17 T cell receptor beta chains were all obtained from the same sample, sequenced in a study of blood T cell repertoires in COVID-19. Repertoires were generated with immunoSEQ multiplex PCR, while TCRdb's copy carries only in-frame clones and drops some. The sample includes 380,000 or so clones, approximately 90% of them seen just once. Sequenced: PBMCs or T cells enriched from blood (not recorded which). The receptors were gathered from a woman in her 30s with acute COVID-19.

CDR3 sequence reads: CASSITGMNTEAFF. The DNA for the CDR3 is TGCGCCAGCAGCATCACAGGCATGAACACTGAAGCTTTCTTT. J is TRBJ1-1 and V is TRBV5-1; maybe TRBD1 (5 bases). Germline-derived CDR1 and CDR2 are SGHRS and YFSETQ. Trimming left V 4 bases short and J 0 bases short, with 10 bases between. The CDR3 totals 14 residues.

This chain joins TRBV5-1 and TRBJ2-2; 9 nucleotides align to TRBD1. CDR1 is SGHRS, CDR2 YFSETQ, per germline. CDR3 length: 16 amino acids. J lost 0 bases, V lost 4 bases, and 4 bases had no gene match. CDR3 loop: CASSGQGISNTGELFF. The CDR3 coding sequence is TGCGCCAGCAGCGGACAGGGGATTTCGAACACCGGGGAGCTGTTTTTT.

This clone was seen more than once but under ten times. This chain connects TRBV6-5 to TRBJ2-1; possible D gene TRBD1, 6 bases. With 0 bases removed from V and 4 bases from J, the gap between germline ends came to 7 bases. The germline V gene has CDR1 MNHEY and CDR2 SVGAGI. CDR3 length equals 14 residues. This CDR3 reads CASSYSGAYNEQFF. The CDR3 bases are TGTGCCAGCAGTTACTCGGGGGCTTACAATGAGCAGTTCTTC.

V and J are TRBV19 and TRBJ1-5; TRBD1 agrees at 7 bases. Trimming removed 5 bases from V and 7 bases from J; junction bases left unmatched: 8. The CDR3 sequence is 14 residues long. Looked up from germline, CDR1 is LNHDA and CDR2 is SQIVND (reference sequence). CDR3 in amino acids: CASSRQGGGQPQHF. The CDR3 DNA reads as TGTGCCAGTAGTCGACAGGGAGGAGGACAGCCCCAGCATTTT.

The chain links TRBV27 to TRBJ2-7; D is uncertain. The CDR3 is 15 residues long. Trimming took 3 bases from V and 0 from J, leaving 12 bases between them. CDR1 and CDR2 from the germline V gene are MNHEY and SMNVEV (reference sequence). CDR3 bases: TGTGCCAGCAGTTTGAGGCCGGCGAGCTCCTACGAGCAGTACTTC. Translating gives CASSLRPASSYEQYF.

The DNA of the CDR3 is TGTGCCTGGAGAAGCGCGAGGTCGGGGGTCGGGGAGCTGTTTTTT. Translating it yields CAWRSARSGVGELFF. V and J are TRBV30 and TRBJ2-2, with a tentative D call TRBD2 (6 bases). This CDR3 contains 15 residues. Germline V lookup: CDR1 GTSNPN, CDR2 SVGIG (reference sequence). The ends were cut back, 3 bases at V and 7 bases at J, with 18 bases in the middle. Together with reference TRBV30 and TRBJ2-2, the CDR3 gives the full variable domain: SQTIHQWPATLVQPVGSPLSLECTVEGTSNPNLYWYRQAAGRGLQLLFYSVGIGQISSEVPQNLSASRPQDRQFILSSKKLLLSDSGFYLCAWRSARSGVGELFFGEGSRLTVL.

The chain is built from TRBV29-1 and TRBJ1-2, with 7 bases that match TRBD1. Germline CDR1 is SQVTM and CDR2 is ANQGSEA. Germline trimming cut 1 base from V and 6 bases from J; bases unmatched to any gene: 2. This CDR3 spans 12 amino acids. This chain's CDR3 is CSVEGQGNGYTF. For the CDR3, the DNA is TGCAGCGTTGAAGGACAGGGAAATGGCTACACCTTC.

This clone was counted a few times. The CDR3 DNA follows: TGTGCCAGCCGGTACTCCTACGAGCAGTACTTC. This gives the protein CASRYSYEQYF. The rearrangement joins TRBV2 to TRBJ2-7; D gene uncertain. The CDR3 runs to 11 residues. The germline V gene has CDR1 SNHLY and CDR2 FYNNEI. Trimming took off 8 bases at V and 0 bases at J, with 5 bases between the two ends. The entire variable domain, with the rest obtained from reference TRBV2 and TRBJ2-7, is as follows: EPEVTQTPSHQVTQMGQEVILRCVPISNHLYFYWYRQILGQKVEFLVSFYNNEISEKSEIFDDQFSVERPDGSNFTLKIRSTKLEDSAMYFCASRYSYEQYFGPGTRLTVT.

V is TRBV11-1 and J is TRBJ2-7; TRBD1 matches at 7 bases. CDR3 size: 13 residues. Looked up from germline, CDR1 is SGHAT and CDR2 is FQDESV (reference sequence). The J segment lost 7 bases and the V segment lost 3 bases, leaving 6 bases of the junction unmatched. For the CDR3, the DNA is TGTGCCAGCAGCTTGGGACAGAGCAGGGAGCAGTACTTC. It specifies CASSLGQSREQYF. The full variable domain, in which reference TRBV11-1 and TRBJ2-7 provide the parts outside the CDR3, is EAEVAQSPRYKITEKSQAVAFWCDPISGHATLYWYRQILGQGPELLVQFQDESVVDDSQLPKDRFSAERLKGVDSTLKIQPAELGDSAMYLCASSLGQSREQYFGPGTRLTVT.

The chain recombines TRBV2 with TRBJ1-1, with D maybe TRBD1 (5 bases). CDR3 length: 13 residues. V gave up 2 bases and J gave up 1 base, with 5 bases separating them. Per the germline V gene, CDR1 is SNHLY and CDR2 is FYNNEI. CDR3 protein: CASSEQGNTEAFF. CDR3 nucleotides: TGTGCCAGCAGTGAACAGGGGAACACTGAAGCTTTCTTT.

The J gene is TRBJ1-2, the V gene TRBV24-1; the D gene is possibly TRBD1 (5 bases). V lost 4 bases and J lost 5, with 13 bases in between. This CDR3 is 14 amino acids long. Per the germline V gene, CDR1 is KGHDR and CDR2 is SFDVKD. CDR3 residues: CATSDPTGIYGYTF. CDR3 nucleotides: TGTGCCACCAGTGACCCTACAGGAATTTATGGCTACACCTTC.

The genes are TRBV10-1 and TRBJ2-2, with D possibly matching TRBD1 (5 bases). The length of the CDR3 is 13 residues. CDR1 and CDR2 from the germline V gene are WNHNN and SYGVQD (reference sequence). V was pared by 5 bases and J by 6 bases, with 10 bases between. In nucleotides, the CDR3 is TGCGCCAGCAGTCGACAGCTTCCCGGGGAGCTGTTTTTT. It specifies CASSRQLPGELFF.

The CDR3 DNA is TGTGCCAGCAGCTTAGACCACAGGGCCACAGATACGCAGTATTTT. It encodes CASSLDHRATDTQYF. The rearrangement uses TRBV11-2 and TRBJ2-3; D is perhaps TRBD1 (6 bases). The germline CDR1 and CDR2 sequences are SGHAT and FQNNGV. There are 15 residues in the CDR3. With 0 bases removed from V and 2 bases from J, the gap between germline ends came to 9 bases. Full variable domain (missing parts from reference TRBV11-2 and TRBJ2-3): EAGVAQSPRYKIIEKRQSVAFWCNPISGHATLYWYQQILGQGPKLLIQFQNNGVVDDSQLPKDRFSAERLKGVDSTLKIQPAKLEDSAVYLCASSLDHRATDTQYFGPGTRLTVL.

V usage is TRBV5-1 and J usage is TRBJ1-2; 7 positions agree with TRBD1. Trimming took 2 bases from V and 3 from J; bases not matched to a gene: 4. The germline gives CDR1 SGHRS, CDR2 YFSETQ. The CDR3 is 14 amino acids. The CDR3 DNA reads as TGCGCCAGCAGCTTATCAGGGACAGACTATGGCTACACCTTC. Encoded protein: CASSLSGTDYGYTF.

This clone showed up just a few times. CDR3 sequence: CSAYLKYTEAFF. The DNA of the CDR3 is TGCAGCGCCTACCTGAAGTACACTGAAGCTTTCTTT. This chain connects TRBV29-1 to TRBJ1-1; D is unresolved. Germline V gene data show CDR1 as SQVTM and CDR2 as ANQGSEA. The CDR3 length is 12 residues. Trimming cost V 7 bases and J 3 bases, with 12 bases left between them.

This chain links TRBV12-3 or TRBV12-4 with TRBJ1-2, with TRBD1 matching over 7 bases. The CDR3 is 13 amino acids. J was trimmed by 4 bases and V by 6 bases; bases with no gene match: 5. As DNA, the CDR3 is TGTGCCAGCAGGACGACAGGGAGCTATGGCTACACCTTC. It codes for CASRTTGSYGYTF.

The count of this clone is one. The chain is built from TRBV7-2 and TRBJ2-7; tentative D call: TRBD2 (6 bases). Trimming removed 3 bases at V and 3 bases at J, with 9 bases between. The CDR3 totals 13 residues. Germline V gene sequence: CDR1 SGHTA, CDR2 FQGNSA. CDR3 in DNA: TGTGCCAGCAGCTTTACGGGGGACTACGAGCAGTACTTC. This encodes CASSFTGDYEQYF.